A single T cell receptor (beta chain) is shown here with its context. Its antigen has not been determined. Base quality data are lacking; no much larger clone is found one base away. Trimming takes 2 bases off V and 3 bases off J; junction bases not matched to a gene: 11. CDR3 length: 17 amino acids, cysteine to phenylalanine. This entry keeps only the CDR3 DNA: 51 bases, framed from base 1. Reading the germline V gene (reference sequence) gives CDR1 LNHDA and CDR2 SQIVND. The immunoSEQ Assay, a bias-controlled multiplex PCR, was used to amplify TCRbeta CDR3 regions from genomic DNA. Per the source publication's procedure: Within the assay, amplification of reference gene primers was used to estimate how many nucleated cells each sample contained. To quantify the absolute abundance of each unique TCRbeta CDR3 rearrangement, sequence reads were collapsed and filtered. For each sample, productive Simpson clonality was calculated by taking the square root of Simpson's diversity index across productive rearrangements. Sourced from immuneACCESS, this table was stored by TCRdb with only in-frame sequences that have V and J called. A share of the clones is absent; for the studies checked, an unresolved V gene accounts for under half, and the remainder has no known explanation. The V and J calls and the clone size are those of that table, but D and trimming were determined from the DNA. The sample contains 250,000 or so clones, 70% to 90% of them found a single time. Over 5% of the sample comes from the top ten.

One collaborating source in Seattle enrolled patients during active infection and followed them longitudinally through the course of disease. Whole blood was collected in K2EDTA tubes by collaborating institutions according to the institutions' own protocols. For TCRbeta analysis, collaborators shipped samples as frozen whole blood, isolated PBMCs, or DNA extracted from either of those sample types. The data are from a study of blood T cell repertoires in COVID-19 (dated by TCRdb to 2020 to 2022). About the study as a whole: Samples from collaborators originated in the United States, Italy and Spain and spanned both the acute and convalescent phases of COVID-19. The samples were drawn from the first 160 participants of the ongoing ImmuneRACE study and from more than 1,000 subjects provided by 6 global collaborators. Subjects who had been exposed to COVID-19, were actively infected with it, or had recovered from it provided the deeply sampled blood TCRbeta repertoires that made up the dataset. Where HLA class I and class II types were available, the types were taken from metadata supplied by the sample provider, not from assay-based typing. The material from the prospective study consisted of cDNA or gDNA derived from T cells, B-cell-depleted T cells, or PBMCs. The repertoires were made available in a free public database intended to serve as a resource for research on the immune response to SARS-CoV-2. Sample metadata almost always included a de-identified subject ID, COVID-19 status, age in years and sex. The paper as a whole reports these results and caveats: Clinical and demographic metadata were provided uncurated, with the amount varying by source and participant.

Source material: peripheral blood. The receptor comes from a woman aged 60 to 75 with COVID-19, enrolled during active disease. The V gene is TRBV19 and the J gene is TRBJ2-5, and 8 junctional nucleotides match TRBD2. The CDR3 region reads CASSIFPPAGVEETQYF. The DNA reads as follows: TGTGCCAGTAGTATATTCCCACCAGCGGGAGTCGAAGAGACCCAGTACTTC.